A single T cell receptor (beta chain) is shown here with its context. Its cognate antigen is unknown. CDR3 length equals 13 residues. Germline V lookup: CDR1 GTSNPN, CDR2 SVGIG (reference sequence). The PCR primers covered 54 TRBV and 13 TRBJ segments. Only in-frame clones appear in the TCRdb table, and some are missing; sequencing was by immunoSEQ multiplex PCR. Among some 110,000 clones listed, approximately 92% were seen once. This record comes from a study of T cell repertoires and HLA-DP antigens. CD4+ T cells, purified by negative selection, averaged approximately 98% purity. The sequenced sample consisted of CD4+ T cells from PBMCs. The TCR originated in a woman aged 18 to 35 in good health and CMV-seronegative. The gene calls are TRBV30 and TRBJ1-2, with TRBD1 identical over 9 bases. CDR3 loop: CALLGDRVDGYTF. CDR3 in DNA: TGTGCACTACTCGGGGACAGGGTGGATGGCTACACCTTC.